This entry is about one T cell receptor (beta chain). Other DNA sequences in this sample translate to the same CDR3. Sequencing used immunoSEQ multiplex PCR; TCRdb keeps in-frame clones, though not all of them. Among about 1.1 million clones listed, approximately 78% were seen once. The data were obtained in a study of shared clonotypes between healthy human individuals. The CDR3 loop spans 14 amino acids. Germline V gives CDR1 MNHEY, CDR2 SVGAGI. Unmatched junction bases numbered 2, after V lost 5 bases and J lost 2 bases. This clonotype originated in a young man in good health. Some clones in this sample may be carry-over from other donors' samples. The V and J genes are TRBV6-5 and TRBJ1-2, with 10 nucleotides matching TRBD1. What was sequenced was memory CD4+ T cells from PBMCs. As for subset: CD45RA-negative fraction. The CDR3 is CASSPGQGNYGYTF. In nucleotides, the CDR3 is TGTGCCAGCAGTCCGGGACAGGGGAACTATGGCTACACCTTC.